Only a few counts were recorded for the clone carrying this T cell receptor beta chain. This sample was taken from a study of identical twins. TCRdb itself ran the 5' RACE reads through MiXCR, one entry per CDR3 protein. The data hold about 520,000 distinct CDR3 sequences, with around 20% observed a single time. V trimming: 2 bases; J trimming: 4 bases; junction bases outside the gene matches: 6. This CDR3 region has 16 residues. Germline V CDR1 and CDR2: MNHEY, SVGAGI. These records were also assigned to another study, of T cells expressing NK-cell markers. According to that study: There were four donors in whom these clonotypes also led the CD3+CD56-NKG2C+ fraction.

Sequenced input: CD4+ T cells sorted from blood. This clonotype was obtained from a woman aged 18-30 years in good health. The genes are TRBV6-5 and TRBJ2-3, with TRBD2 matching 10 bases. CDR3 sequence: CASSYQPTSGADTQYF. DNA of the CDR3: TGTGCCAGCAGTTACCAACCTACTAGCGGGGCAGATACGCAGTATTTT.